The clone carrying this TCR beta chain turned up a few times. The antigen is unknown. This entry is derived from a study of naive and memory T cell subsets. Both TRBC1 and TRBC2 were covered by a beta constant-region primer of two equimolar oligonucleotides. TCRdb re-called the UMI-ligation and nested PCR reads through MiXCR, storing one row per CDR3 protein. The sample gives 100,000 or so distinct CDR3 sequences, more than 6.5% of which show up once; 1.6% is in the top ten. Study-wide points: Expression changes during T cell differentiation may affect RNA-based TCR counts.

Alpha and beta libraries were amplified separately from the second PCR onward. CMV status came from CD4+ T cell IFNgamma after overnight CMV lysate stimulation of fresh PBMCs. Cells stained for CD3, CD4, CD8, CD45RA, CD27 and viability were sorted into four CD45RA/CD27 subsets. Trimming took 5 bases from V and 4 from J, leaving 15 bases between them. CDR3 length: 14 residues. Germline V gene sequence: CDR1 SEHNR, CDR2 FQNEAQ (reference sequence). The receptor comes from a human donor in good health. What was sequenced was central memory CD4+ T cells from blood. The gene calls are TRBV7-9 and TRBJ2-7, with D tentatively TRBD1 (6 bases). The CDR3 reads CASSKDRLGYEQYF. CDR3 in DNA: TGTGCCAGCAGCAAAGACAGGTTGGGGTACGAGCAGTACTTC. Together with reference TRBV7-9 and TRBJ2-7, the CDR3 gives the full variable domain: DTGVSQNPRHKITKRGQNVTFRCDPISEHNRLYWYRQTLGQGPEFLTYFQNEAQLEKSRLLSDRFSAERPKGSFSTLEIQRTEQGDSAMYLCASSKDRLGYEQYFGPGTRLTVT.